The 26 T cell receptor beta chains in this list originate from one sample, sequenced in a study of cytomegalovirus exposure and HLA in healthy donors. The PCR was carried out with 60 Vbeta primers and 13 Jbeta primers. Sequencing used immunoSEQ multiplex PCR; TCRdb keeps in-frame clones, though not all of them. The data contain roughly 190,000 clones, around four fifths of them singletons. The sequenced sample was PBMCs. The receptors here all came from a man in his forties or fifties in good health and CMV-seropositive.

This clone was detected once. At the DNA level, this CDR3 is encoded by other sequences in the same sample as well. The chain joins TRBV29-1 to TRBJ1-1; 7 nucleotides match TRBD1. The CDR3 is 15 amino acids. The germline gives CDR1 SQVTM, CDR2 ANQGSEA. V was pared by 0 bases and J by 7 bases, with 11 bases of the junction left unmatched. Here the CDR3 DNA reads TGCAGCGTTGAAGAATTCGGCAGGGGGGCGAGTGAAGCTTTCTTT. Translation: CSVEEFGRGASEAFF.

The chain employs TRBV6-1 and TRBJ2-1; 8 bases line up with TRBD2. The junction had 10 bases not matched to a gene; V was cut back by 4 bases and J by 5 bases. Per germline, CDR1 MNHNS and CDR2 SASEGT. CDR3 length equals 16 residues. The CDR3 here is CASSVGLAGDNNEQFF. DNA of the CDR3: TGTGCCAGCAGTGTTGGACTAGCCGGTGACAACAATGAGCAGTTCTTC.

V is TRBV27 and J is TRBJ1-1, with TRBD1 as a possible D gene (5 bases). V was clipped by 2 bases and J by 12 bases, with 10 bases between them. Germline V lookup: CDR1 MNHEY, CDR2 SMNVEV (reference sequence). This CDR3 is built from 11 residues. The CDR3 DNA follows: TGTGCCAGCAGTTTAGGTAGGGGAACTTTCTTT. It specifies CASSLGRGTFF.

V is TRBV19 and J is TRBJ1-5; unclear D gene. V lost 6 bases and J 1 base, leaving 10 bases between the germline ends. This CDR3 has 14 amino acids. Germline V lookup: CDR1 LNHDA, CDR2 SQIVND (reference sequence). The CDR3 DNA sequence: TGTGCCAGTAGCCCGGGATTCAGCAATCAGCCCCAGCATTTT. Translating gives CASSPGFSNQPQHF.

The chain carries TRBV21-1 and TRBJ2-5; TRBD1, as called in the table, went unchecked against the DNA. TRBV21-1 is assigned pseudogene status. This CDR3 comprises 18 residues. CDR3 residues: CASSKEDSPFLGQETQYF. CDR3 nucleotides: TGTGCCAGCAGCAAAGAAGACAGTCCTTTCCTGGGCCAAGAGACCCAGTACTTC.

With respect to this clone: This sample also contains other DNA sequences that code for the same CDR3. The chain has TRBV18 and TRBJ2-7; 10 bases fit TRBD1. This CDR3 has 15 amino acids. CDR1 and CDR2 (germline): KGHSH, LQKENI. Germline trimming cut 3 bases from V and 5 bases from J; bases unmatched to any gene: 7. The CDR3 region is CASSPGTGDINEQYF. Here the CDR3 DNA reads TGTGCCAGCTCACCCGGGACAGGGGATATCAACGAGCAGTACTTC.

The gene calls are TRBV9 and TRBJ1-5, with TRBD1 identical over 9 bases. J gave up 0 bases and V 4 bases, and 5 bases lay outside the gene matches. In germline, CDR1 is SGDLS, CDR2 YYNGEE. This CDR3 has 16 amino acids. The CDR3 DNA is TGTGCCAGCAGCTTAGGGACAGGGACTAGCAATCAGCCCCAGCATTTT. This codes for CASSLGTGTSNQPQHF.

The chain has TRBV10-2 and TRBJ1-1; D might be TRBD1 (6 bases). V lost 7 bases and J lost 5, with 23 bases in between. Germline lookup yields CDR1 WSHSY and CDR2 SAAADI. This CDR3 region has 16 residues. The CDR3 nucleotides are TGCGCCAGCATGGAAGGGGGGGGAATGGAGCGGACTGAAGCTTTCTTT. This gives the protein CASMEGGGMERTEAFF.

This sequence joins TRBV5-1 and TRBJ2-3, with D tentatively TRBD1 (6 bases). The CDR3 covers 14 residues. V gave up 3 bases and J gave up 2 bases, with 10 bases separating them. Germline loops: CDR1 SGHRS, CDR2 YFSETQ. The CDR3 nucleotides read TGCGCCAGCAGCTGGACAGTTCACACAGATACGCAGTATTTT. This encodes CASSWTVHTDTQYF.

The chain employs TRBV29-1 and TRBJ2-1; 11 nucleotides align to TRBD1. There are 14 residues in the CDR3. Unmatched junction bases numbered 11, after V lost 7 bases and J lost 9 bases. Germline CDR1 reads SQVTM; CDR2 reads ANQGSEA. CDR3: CSGKTGQGVGEQFF. Written as DNA, the CDR3 is TGCAGCGGGAAAACGGGACAGGGGGTGGGTGAGCAGTTCTTC.

Written as DNA, the CDR3 is TGTGCCAGCAGTTTTGAGGCAGTTGATACGCAGTATTTT. Translated: CASSFEAVDTQYF. V gene TRBV28 combines with J gene TRBJ2-3; no clear D gene. Germline assignment: CDR1 MDHEN and CDR2 SYDVKM. Trimming pared 3 bases from V and 6 bases from J, leaving 10 bases between. The CDR3 has 13 residues.

The chain has TRBV10-3 and TRBJ2-1; 13 bases are shared with TRBD2. The ends lost 10 bases at V and 0 bases at J; junction bases unmatched: 3. Germline lookup yields CDR1 ENHRY and CDR2 SYGVKD. There are 15 residues in the CDR3. Written as DNA, the CDR3 is TGTGCCACAAGGACTAGCGGGAGCTCCTACAATGAGCAGTTCTTC. Translated, it gives CATRTSGSSYNEQFF.

This clone was observed a single time. This chain connects TRBV6-1 to TRBJ2-7; 9 bases are shared with TRBD1. The V and J ends lost 5 bases and 0 bases, in that order; junction bases with no gene match: 2. The CDR3 runs to 14 residues. From germline, CDR1 is MNHNS and CDR2 SASEGT. For the CDR3, the DNA is TGTGCCAGCAGTCTACAGGGGGCCTCCTACGAGCAGTACTTC. It translates to CASSLQGASYEQYF.

This chain joins TRBV5-1 and TRBJ1-2; 8 nucleotides align to TRBD1. The CDR3 is 13 residues long. V lost 5 bases and J lost 3; bases outside the gene matches: 3. Germline V gene lookup returns CDR1 SGHRS and CDR2 YFSETQ. CDR3 sequence: CASSGQGDYGYTF. CDR3 coding DNA: TGCGCCAGCAGTGGACAGGGAGACTATGGCTACACCTTC.

In this sample, this clone turned up a few times. V is TRBV6-1 and J is TRBJ1-1; a possible D gene is TRBD1 (5 bases). V was shortened by 6 bases and J by 5 bases, with 13 bases between the two germline ends. Germline-derived CDR1 and CDR2 are MNHNS and SASEGT. CDR3 length: 13 residues. CDR3 DNA: TGTGCCAGCAGGGACAATTGGATGACTGAAGCTTTCTTT. Protein product: CASRDNWMTEAFF.

This clone was observed a handful of times. This chain links TRBV2 with TRBJ2-7, with D tentatively TRBD1 (5 bases). Germline V gene data show CDR1 as SNHLY and CDR2 as FYNNEI. V was trimmed by 4 bases and J by 4 bases, leaving 17 bases between them. The CDR3 has 15 amino acids. The CDR3 loop reads CASSVSSGWAYEQYF. Here the CDR3 DNA reads TGTGCCAGCAGTGTCTCGTCAGGGTGGGCGTACGAGCAGTACTTC.

V usage is TRBV7-2 and J usage is TRBJ2-1, with a weak D call TRBD2 (5 bases). Germline V gene lookup returns CDR1 SGHTA and CDR2 FQGNSA. Between the trimmed V and J ends, which lost 5 bases and 6 bases, there was a span of 14 bases. The length of the CDR3 is 14 residues. The DNA for the CDR3 is TGTGCCAGCAGCCGCTGGTCGGGAATCAATGAGCAGTTCTTC. Its translation: CASSRWSGINEQFF.

In this sample, this clone turned up a few times. The chain carries TRBV5-1 and TRBJ1-1; D unresolved. V was trimmed by 0 bases and J by 0 bases, leaving 9 bases between them. Germline values: CDR1 SGHRS, CDR2 YFSETQ. The CDR3 runs 15 residues. The CDR3 DNA is TGCGCCAGCAGCTTGGCGCGCACCATGAACACTGAAGCTTTCTTT. Its protein product is CASSLARTMNTEAFF. Looking up the rest from reference TRBV5-1 and TRBJ1-1 gives the full variable domain: KAGVTQTPRYLIKTRGQQVTLSCSPISGHRSVSWYQQTPGQGLQFLFEYFSETQRNKGNFPGRFSGRQFSNSRSEMNVSTLELGDSALYLCASSLARTMNTEAFFGQGTRLTVV.

The CDR3 region is CSVTGGRGVYEQYF. The CDR3 DNA is TGCAGCGTAACCGGGGGGCGGGGGGTGTACGAGCAGTACTTC. This chain uses TRBV29-1 with TRBJ2-7; 8 bases are shared with TRBD2. The ends lost 6 bases at V and 4 bases at J; junction bases unmatched: 11. CDR1 and CDR2 (germline): SQVTM, ANQGSEA. The CDR3 is made up of 14 amino acids.

The chain recombines TRBV28 with TRBJ2-7; TRBD2 aligns across 7 bases. The germline V gene encodes CDR1 MDHEN and CDR2 SYDVKM. With V trimmed by 0 bases and J by 6 bases, 8 bases remained unmatched. The CDR3 totals 15 residues. The CDR3 DNA is TGTGCCAGCAGTTTATGGGGGCGGACTAGAGGCGAGCAGTACTTC. Its protein is CASSLWGRTRGEQYF.

The chain recombines TRBV7-2 with TRBJ1-1; D call uncertain. In germline, CDR1 is SGHTA, CDR2 FQGNSA. The length of the CDR3 is 14 residues. Trimming took 2 bases from V and 10 from J, leaving 17 bases between them. This chain's CDR3 is CASSLNWLGGGAFF. CDR3 nucleotides: TGTGCCAGCAGCTTAAACTGGCTGGGCGGAGGAGCTTTCTTT.

The chain's CDR3 is CASSEYPRQGIYEQYF. The CDR3 nucleotides are TGTGCCAGCAGTGAATATCCTCGACAAGGTATCTACGAGCAGTACTTC. The chain couples TRBV6-1 to TRBJ2-7, with no clear D. The length of the CDR3 is 16 residues. V lost 2 bases and J lost 3, with 17 bases in between. Germline lookup yields CDR1 MNHNS and CDR2 SASEGT.

V is TRBV6-5 and J is TRBJ2-7; D unclear. The CDR3 contains 15 residues. V was clipped by 0 bases and J by 1 base, with 10 bases between them. From germline, CDR1 is MNHEY and CDR2 SVGAGI. As DNA, the CDR3 is TGTGCCAGCAGTTACTCGATTCAACAGTCCTACGAGCAGTACTTC. Amino acid sequence: CASSYSIQQSYEQYF.

This rearrangement joins TRBV19 to TRBJ1-1; the D gene is possibly TRBD1 (5 bases). Germline assignment: CDR1 LNHDA and CDR2 SQIVND (reference sequence). With 4 bases removed from V and 10 bases from J, the gap between germline ends came to 16 bases. CDR3 length: 13 amino acids. The CDR3 coding sequence is TGTGCCAGTAGTACGTACCCAGGGTTCGTAGCTTTCTTT. Its protein product is CASSTYPGFVAFF.

CDR3 DNA sequence: TGTGCCAGCAGCGTAGAGAGTAGCGGGAGCGGGGAGCTGTTTTTT. Protein product: CASSVESSGSGELFF. The chain links TRBV9 to TRBJ2-2; 9 bases line up with TRBD2. CDR3 length equals 15 residues. J was trimmed by 7 bases and V by 0 bases; bases with no gene match: 4. Germline V gives CDR1 SGDLS, CDR2 YYNGEE.

V and J are TRBV27 and TRBJ2-5; the match to TRBD2 covers 11 bases. The assigned J gene may be wrong: the sequence end matches TRBJ2-7 better. The V gene's germline CDR1 is MNHEY and CDR2 SMNVEV (reference sequence). CDR3 length equals 15 residues. The CDR3 sequence: CASSWGLAASYEQYF. CDR3 DNA sequence: TGTGCCAGCAGTTGGGGACTAGCGGCTTCCTACGAGCAGTACTTC.